This T cell receptor (beta chain) was obtained from a study of cytomegalovirus exposure and HLA in healthy donors. As for the study in general: An earlier analysis identified 100 million to 130 million unique TCR beta sequences in approximately 190 million T cells. Study-wide findings and caveats: The listing of 150 to 200 TCR beta chains classed them as cytomegalovirus-associated.

As regards this clone: Its antigen is currently unknown.

Use of 60 Vbeta and 13 Jbeta primers characterized the PCR. The assay was immunoSEQ multiplex PCR, and TCRdb's table has in-frame clones only and misses some. The sample contains around 150,000 clones, 50% to 75% of which appear only once. All donors participated as healthy donors of bone marrow. With 8 bases removed from V and 4 bases from J, the gap between germline ends came to 22 bases. The CDR3 is 16 residues long. Germline V gene lookup returns CDR1 SGHVS and CDR2 FQNEAQ. This rearrangement joins TRBV7-8 to TRBJ2-3, with a weak D call TRBD1 (5 bases). Sequenced input: PBMCs. This receptor was obtained from a woman aged 25 to 39 in good health and CMV-seropositive. The CDR3 region is CASYLPTGRVADTQYF. Here the CDR3 DNA reads TGTGCCAGCTACCTTCCAACCGGCAGGGTGGCAGATACGCAGTATTTT. Based on the CDR3 plus reference TRBV7-8 and TRBJ2-3, the full variable domain is GAGVSQSPRYKVAKRGQDVALRCDPISGHVSLFWYQQALGQGPEFLTYFQNEAQLDKSGLPSDRFFAERPEGSVSTLKIQRTQQEDSAVYLCASYLPTGRVADTQYFGPGTRLTVL.